This entry lists 26 T cell receptor beta chains sequenced from one sample in a study of identical twins. Using its own MiXCR run on the 5' RACE reads, TCRdb lists one record per CDR3 protein. This table holds 500,000 to 550,000 distinct CDR3 sequences, approximately 20% found once. This same sample was also part of a study on yellow fever vaccine responses in identical twins.

Material for sequencing was CD4+ T cells sorted from blood. These receptors all come from a young woman in good health.

The chain combines TRBV20-1 with TRBJ2-2; TRBD2 agrees at 9 bases. This CDR3 is built from 15 residues. Germline V gene lookup returns CDR1 DFQATT and CDR2 SNEGSKA (reference sequence). Trimming cost V 3 bases and J 6 bases; bases outside gene matches: 8. The chain's CDR3 is CSASGGLAMAGELFF. CDR3 nucleotide sequence: TGCAGTGCTAGTGGCGGACTAGCGATGGCCGGGGAGCTGTTTTTT.

This clonotype was detected a few times. The rearrangement uses TRBV5-7 and TRBJ2-7; maybe TRBD2 (6 bases). TRBV5-7 is filed as an ORF, its function uncertain. Trimming stripped 6 bases from V and 2 bases from J, with 24 bases between. The CDR3 covers 17 residues. CDR3 DNA sequence: TGTGCCAGCATCCTGCGGTCTGAGGGAGGAGGCACCTACGAGCAGTACTTC. Translation gives CASILRSEGGGTYEQYF.

The J gene is TRBJ1-3, the V gene TRBV15; D might be TRBD1 (5 bases). V was trimmed by 4 bases and J by 2 bases, leaving 12 bases between them. Germline V gene sequence: CDR1 LNHNV, CDR2 YYDKDF (reference sequence). This CDR3 contains 15 residues. CDR3 loop: CATSINGAPGNTIYF. DNA for the CDR3: TGTGCCACCAGCATAAACGGGGCTCCTGGAAACACCATATATTTT.

V is TRBV2 and J is TRBJ2-1; D is undetermined. This CDR3 spans 11 amino acids. Trimming shortened V by 2 bases and J by 5 bases, and 1 base separated the two germline ends. The V gene's germline CDR1 is SNHLY and CDR2 FYNNEI. The CDR3 sequence is CASSEHNEQFF. The CDR3 DNA is TGTGCCAGCAGTGAACACAATGAGCAGTTCTTC.

This clonotype has a handful of counts. At one end the junction does not follow the germline gene, possibly because of a read error. This rearrangement joins TRBV7-9 to TRBJ2-1; D tentatively fits TRBD1 or TRBD2 (5 bases each). Germline V gene sequence: CDR1 SEHNR, CDR2 FQNEAQ (reference sequence). CDR3 length equals 15 residues. CDR3 nucleotides: TGTGCCAGCAGCCCGGGAAGTCCCAGGGTCCAAGACGGGGTCTTC. Its translation is CASSPGSPRVQDGVF.

This clonotype showed up just a few times. The V call is TRBV2, the J call TRBJ2-5; possible D gene TRBD2, 6 bases. The CDR3 extends over 14 amino acids. Germline CDR1 reads SNHLY; CDR2 reads FYNNEI. V was clipped by 6 bases and J by 4 bases, with 15 bases between them. The CDR3, as DNA: TGTGCCAGCAGCCCGACTAGGTGGAGAGAGACCCAGTACTTC. Translated: CASSPTRWRETQYF.

This clonotype was seen a few times. The chain is built from TRBV15 and TRBJ1-5; D might be TRBD1 (5 bases). The germline V gene encodes CDR1 LNHNV and CDR2 YYDKDF (reference sequence). The CDR3 is made up of 15 amino acids. The V and J ends lost 1 base and 6 bases respectively, with 13 bases between them. In nucleotides, the CDR3 is TGTGCCACCAGCAGAGGACAGAGCCCAAGTCAGCCCCAGCATTTT. It is translated as CATSRGQSPSQPQHF. Variable domain in full (rest from reference TRBV15 and TRBJ1-5): DAMVIQNPRYQVTQFGKPVTLSCSQTLNHNVMYWYQQKSSQAPKLLFHYYDKDFNNEADTPDNFQSRRPNTSFCFLDIRSPGLGDTAMYLCATSRGQSPSQPQHFGDGTRLSIL.

This clonotype was counted between two and nine times. The J gene is TRBJ2-7, the V gene TRBV12-3 or TRBV12-4; D uncertain. There are 15 residues in the CDR3. The V end was cut by 2 bases, the J end by 0 bases, with 11 bases between. The CDR3 nucleotides read TGTGCCAGCAGTTTATCGGCGGAAAGCTCCTACGAGCAGTACTTC. The encoded protein is CASSLSAESSYEQYF.

The gene calls are TRBV3-1 and TRBJ2-4; 9 bases agree with TRBD1. The germline CDR1 and CDR2 sequences are LGHDT and YNNKEL (reference sequence). This CDR3 contains 15 residues. V lost 4 bases and J lost 6; bases outside the gene matches: 7. CDR3: CASSRGTGIRNIQYF. CDR3 coding DNA: TGTGCCAGCAGCCGCGGGACAGGGATAAGAAACATTCAGTACTTC.

This clonotype was counted only a few times. V is TRBV7-9 and J is TRBJ1-1; D is unclear. This CDR3 has 13 amino acids. The V end was cut by 6 bases, the J end by 1 base, with 9 bases between. Germline CDR1 and CDR2: SEHNR and FQNEAQ (reference sequence). The CDR3 DNA is TGTGCCAGCAGGGAGGGAGGGAACACTGAAGCTTTCTTT. Its protein is CASREGGNTEAFF. Together with reference TRBV7-9 and TRBJ1-1, the CDR3 gives the full variable domain: DTGVSQNPRHKITKRGQNVTFRCDPISEHNRLYWYRQTLGQGPEFLTYFQNEAQLEKSRLLSDRFSAERPKGSFSTLEIQRTEQGDSAMYLCASREGGNTEAFFGQGTRLTVV.

This clonotype was picked up a small number of times. The rearrangement links TRBV21-1 to TRBJ2-1; the table names TRBD2, a call not compared with the DNA. TRBV21-1 is assigned pseudogene status. The CDR3 loop spans 13 amino acids. The CDR3 sequence: CASSLKRANEQFF. DNA of the CDR3: TGTGCCAGCAGCCTTAAAAGGGCTAATGAGCAGTTCTTC.

In its sample, this clonotype was seen a few times. The CDR3 bases are TGCGCCAGCAGCTTGGTACAGGGGGCTTCAAATGAGCAGTTCTTC. Its translation: CASSLVQGASNEQFF. V gene TRBV5-1 combines with J gene TRBJ2-1; 9 bases align to TRBD1. This CDR3 contains 15 residues. Trimming cost V 0 bases and J 7 bases; bases outside gene matches: 5. Germline V gene lookup returns CDR1 SGHRS and CDR2 YFSETQ.

This clonotype was picked up a small number of times. The V call is TRBV5-1, the J call TRBJ2-1; 12 bases are a match to TRBD2. The CDR3 sequence is 19 residues long. The junction had 10 bases not matched to a gene; V was cut back by 0 bases and J by 3 bases. Germline values: CDR1 SGHRS, CDR2 YFSETQ. The CDR3, as DNA: TGCGCCAGCAGCTTGGGGGCGACTAGCGGGAGCCTGGGCTACAATGAGCAGTTCTTC. It yields the protein CASSLGATSGSLGYNEQFF.

The chain joins TRBV6-1 to TRBJ1-2; 7 nucleotides line up with TRBD1. Germline assignment: CDR1 MNHNS and CDR2 SASEGT. V shed 5 bases and J 0 bases; nucleotides not matched to a gene: 12. The CDR3 is made up of 17 amino acids. The CDR3: CASSPLIRTGSNYGYTF. As DNA, the CDR3 is TGTGCCAGCAGTCCTCTGATCCGGACAGGATCTAACTATGGCTACACCTTC.

The CDR3 region is CASSPAGTGRWEELFF. The CDR3, as DNA: TGTGCCAGCAGTCCCGCCGGGACAGGACGTTGGGAGGAGCTGTTTTTT. The chain recombines TRBV12-3 or TRBV12-4 with TRBJ2-2; 8 positions match TRBD1. This CDR3 contains 16 residues. The V and J ends lost 5 bases and 10 bases, in that order; junction bases with no gene match: 15.

The rearrangement joins TRBV6-1 to TRBJ1-5; D is unclear. The germline V gene has CDR1 MNHNS and CDR2 SASEGT. This CDR3 has 14 residues. V dropped 6 bases and J dropped 6 bases, with 15 bases sitting between them. CDR3 nucleotides: TGTGCCAGCAGCCGAACCCCAGGCGGTCAGCCCCAGCATTTT. Translating it yields CASSRTPGGQPQHF.

This clonotype appeared a few times. The chain recombines TRBV7-6 with TRBJ1-2; no reliable D call. There are 16 residues in the CDR3. V lost 5 bases and J lost 0, with 16 bases in between. CDR1 is SGHVS, CDR2 FNYEAQ, per germline. The CDR3, as DNA: TGTGCCAGCAGCCCCCGGCAGATACCTACTAACTATGGCTACACCTTC. Amino acid sequence: CASSPRQIPTNYGYTF.

A few counts support this clonotype. The CDR3 loop reads CSAAGGLETQYF. CDR3 DNA: TGCAGTGCCGCTGGAGGACTGGAGACCCAGTACTTC. The rearrangement uses TRBV20-1 and TRBJ2-5; D is possibly TRBD2 (5 bases). Trimming left V 6 bases short and J 5 bases short, with 13 bases between. The CDR3 runs to 12 residues. Per germline, CDR1 DFQATT and CDR2 SNEGSKA (reference sequence).

This clonotype was found a few times. V usage is TRBV10-3 and J usage is TRBJ2-1, with 8 bases matching TRBD2. J was trimmed by 0 bases and V by 4 bases; bases with no gene match: 5. The CDR3 length is 16 residues. Germline lookup yields CDR1 ENHRY and CDR2 SYGVKD. CDR3 protein: CAISGLAGSSYNEQFF. CDR3 coding DNA: TGTGCCATCAGTGGGTTAGCGGGGAGCTCCTACAATGAGCAGTTCTTC.

This sequence joins TRBV12-3 or TRBV12-4 and TRBJ1-2, with unresolved D. CDR3 size: 12 residues. Trimming removed 3 bases from V and 7 bases from J, with 9 bases in between. For the CDR3, the DNA is TGTGCCAGCAGTTTGTTGGTGGGTGGCTACACCTTC. Protein sequence: CASSLLVGGYTF.

The CDR3 DNA reads as TGCGCCAGCAGCCAAGACCCAGGGGCGCGGACTGAAGCTTTCTTT. Its protein product is CASSQDPGARTEAFF. This chain uses TRBV4-1 with TRBJ1-1; tentatively, D is TRBD1 (6 bases). Germline values: CDR1 MGHRA, CDR2 YSYEKL. V gave up 0 bases and J gave up 5 bases, with 13 bases separating them. This CDR3 spans 15 amino acids.

This clonotype was counted between two and nine times. The chain uses TRBV20-1 and TRBJ1-2; D is undetermined. Trimming took 6 bases from V and 0 from J, leaving 14 bases between them. The CDR3 length is 14 residues. CDR1 is DFQATT, CDR2 SNEGSKA, per germline (reference sequence). This CDR3 is CSAPLGISNYGYTF. The CDR3 DNA follows: TGCAGTGCACCCCTAGGGATATCTAACTATGGCTACACCTTC.

The chain is built from TRBV5-5 and TRBJ2-1; D unresolved. V lost 2 bases to trimming and J lost 0 bases, with 9 bases between them. The CDR3 length is 15 residues. The germline V gene has CDR1 SGHKS and CDR2 YYEKEE (reference sequence). CDR3 loop: CASSLSTSSYNEQFF. The CDR3 nucleotides read TGTGCCAGCAGCTTATCCACGAGCTCCTACAATGAGCAGTTCTTC.

This chain links TRBV5-1 with TRBJ2-3, with D perhaps TRBD1 (6 bases). CDR1 is SGHRS and CDR2 is YFSETQ in the germline V gene. Trimming stripped 4 bases from V and 6 bases from J, with 21 bases between. This CDR3 is 16 amino acids long. In DNA form, the CDR3 reads TGCGCCAGCAGCCCCAGGACGATAGGGACACTGGATACGCAGTATTTT. This encodes CASSPRTIGTLDTQYF.

This clonotype was recorded a few times. J is TRBJ2-1 and V is TRBV15; 10 nucleotides agree with TRBD2. The CDR3 has 16 amino acids. Germline assignment: CDR1 LNHNV and CDR2 YYDKDF (reference sequence). The V and J ends lost 4 bases and 5 bases, in that order; junction bases with no gene match: 8. The CDR3 loop reads CATSIQRGGSDNEQFF. CDR3 nucleotides: TGTGCCACCAGCATCCAGCGGGGGGGCTCAGACAATGAGCAGTTCTTC.

The V gene is TRBV20-1, the J gene TRBJ2-5; a possible D gene is TRBD2 (6 bases). CDR3 length: 14 amino acids. V dropped 8 bases and J dropped 1 base, with 17 bases sitting between them. The V gene's germline CDR1 is DFQATT and CDR2 SNEGSKA (reference sequence). The CDR3 nucleotides are TGCAGTCCTACTAGCTGGGGACTCCAAGAGACCCAGTACTTC. Encoded protein: CSPTSWGLQETQYF.